This T cell receptor beta chain was captured in a study of cytomegalovirus exposure and HLA in healthy donors. The PCR used 60 Vbeta and 13 Jbeta primers. Profiled with immunoSEQ multiplex PCR; TCRdb holds only in-frame clones, not every one. Of roughly 110,000 clones listed, about 80% are singletons. General study results and limits: Another analysis was done later, and it associated 15,000 or so TCR beta sequences with HLA alleles at 0.05 false discovery rate. Later analysis indicated greater clonal expansion among HLA-associated TCR beta chains than among equally common other chains. Roughly uniform depth of sequencing across donors was assumed in presence/absence analyses.

A remark on this clone: Its target is unknown.

Samples came from healthy bone marrow donors. Germline values: CDR1 SGHRS, CDR2 YFSETQ. CDR3 length: 16 amino acids. Germline trimming cut 0 bases from V and 7 bases from J; bases unmatched to any gene: 9. The clonotype originates from a man aged 25-45 years in good health and CMV-seropositive. The specimen was PBMCs. V gene TRBV5-1 combines with J gene TRBJ2-4, with 8 bases fitting TRBD1. In DNA, the CDR3 is TGCGCCAGCAGCTTGGCCCCGGGACAGGAGTGGAACATTCAGTACTTC. It translates to CASSLAPGQEWNIQYF.